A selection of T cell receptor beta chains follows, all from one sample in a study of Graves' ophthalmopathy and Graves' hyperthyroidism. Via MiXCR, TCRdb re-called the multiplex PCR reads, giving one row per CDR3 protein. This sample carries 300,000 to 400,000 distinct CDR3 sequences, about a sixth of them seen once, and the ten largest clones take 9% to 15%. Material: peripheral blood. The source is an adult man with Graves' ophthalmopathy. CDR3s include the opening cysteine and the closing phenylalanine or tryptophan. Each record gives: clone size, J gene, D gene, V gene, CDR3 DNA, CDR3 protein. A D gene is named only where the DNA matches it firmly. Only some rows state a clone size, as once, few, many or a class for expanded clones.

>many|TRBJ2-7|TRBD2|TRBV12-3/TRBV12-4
TGTGCCAGCAGACGACTAGCGGGAGGTAACGAGCAGTACTTC
CASRRLAGGNEQYF
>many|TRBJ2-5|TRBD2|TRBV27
TGTGCCAGCAGTCCCCTCAGCGGGAGATCGGAGACCCAGTACTTC
CASSPLSGRSETQYF
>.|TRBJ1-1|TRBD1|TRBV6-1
TGTGCCAGCAAGGACAGGGGCACTGAAGCTTTCTTT
CASKDRGTEAFF
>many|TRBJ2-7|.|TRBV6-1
TGTGCCAGCAGTGAAGGTCCAGCCCGGTACGAGCAGTACTTC
CASSEGPARYEQYF
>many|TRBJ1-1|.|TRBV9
TGTGCCAGCAGCGCCCTCAGTGTGAACACTGAAGCTTTCTTT
CASSALSVNTEAFF
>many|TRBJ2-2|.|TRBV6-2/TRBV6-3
TGTGCCAGCAGCCCGAGGTCGGAGCTGTTTTTT
CASSPRSELFF
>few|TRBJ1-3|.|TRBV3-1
TGTGCCAGCAGCCCCCTTGGGGTAGGAGCCTCTGGAAACACCATATATTTT
CASSPLGVGASGNTIYF
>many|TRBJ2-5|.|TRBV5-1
TGCGCCAGCAGCTTGGTCCAGGGGCTGGTAGAGACCCAGTACTTC
CASSLVQGLVETQYF
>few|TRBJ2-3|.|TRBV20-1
TGCAGTGCTAGTGTCCCGACAGATGCTACAGATACGCAGTATTTT
CSASVPTDATDTQYF
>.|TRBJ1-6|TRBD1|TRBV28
TGTGCCAGCAGTTTAGTACAGGGGGCTTCACCCCTCCACTTT
CASSLVQGASPLHF
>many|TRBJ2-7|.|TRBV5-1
TGCGCCAGCAGCTTGGGGGTCAGGGGCGGCGAGCAGTACTTC
CASSLGVRGGEQYF
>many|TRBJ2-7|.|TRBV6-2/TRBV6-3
TGTGCCAGCAGTTACGACAGCTACTACGAGCAGTACTTC
CASSYDSYYEQYF
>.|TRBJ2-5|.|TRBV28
TGTGCCAGCAGTTCTATCCATCGGACACGCCGGGGAGAGACCCAGTACTTC
CASSSIHRTRRGETQYF
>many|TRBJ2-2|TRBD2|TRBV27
TGTGCCAGCAGTTTAGGTAGCGGGAGTTGGAACACCGGGGAGCTGTTTTTT
CASSLGSGSWNTGELFF
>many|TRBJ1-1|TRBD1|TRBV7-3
TGTGCCAGCAGCTCGGGAGCAGGGGGGAGGATGAACACTGAAGCTTTCTTT
CASSSGAGGRMNTEAFF
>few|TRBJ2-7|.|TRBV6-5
TGTGCCAGCAGTTACTCGTCCGGACAGTACTACGAGCAGTACTTC
CASSYSSGQYYEQYF
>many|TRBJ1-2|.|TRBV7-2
TGTGCCAGCAGCTTAGACCCGGGGGCGCTGAATGGCTACACCTTC
CASSLDPGALNGYTF
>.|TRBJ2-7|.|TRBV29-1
TGCAGCGTTGAAGATCCGAAAGGGGGCGAGCAGTACTTC
CSVEDPKGGEQYF
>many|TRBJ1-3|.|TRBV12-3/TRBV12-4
TGTGCCAGCAGTTTATCCGGCTCTGGAAACACCATATATTTT
CASSLSGSGNTIYF
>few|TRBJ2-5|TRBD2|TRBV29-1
TGCAGCCTGGGGGGGAATTCCCAAGAGACCCAGTACTTC
CSLGGNSQETQYF
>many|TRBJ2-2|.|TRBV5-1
TGCGCCAGCAGCTTGTTCTCTGGGGCGGGCACCGGGGAGCTGTTTTTT
CASSLFSGAGTGELFF
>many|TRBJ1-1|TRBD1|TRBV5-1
TGCGCCAGCATGCAAGGAGCAGGGGGCACTGAAGCTTTCTTT
CASMQGAGGTEAFF
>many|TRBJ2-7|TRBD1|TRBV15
TGTGCCACCAGCAAGGGGGACAGGGGGGAACTGGGGCAGTACTTC
CATSKGDRGELGQYF
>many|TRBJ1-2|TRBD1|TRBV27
TGTGCCAGCAGTGTCAAGGACAGGGGCTATGGCTACACCTTC
CASSVKDRGYGYTF
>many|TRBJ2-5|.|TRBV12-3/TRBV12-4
TGTGCCAGCAGTTTCCGGGAGACCCAGTACTTC
CASSFRETQYF
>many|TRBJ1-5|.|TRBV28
TGTGCCAGCTCCAGCGGGGATGGTAGCAATCAGCCCCAGCATTTT
CASSSGDGSNQPQHF
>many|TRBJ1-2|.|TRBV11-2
TGTGCCAGCAGCAACCCTCCCTCGCCGACCTATGGCTACACCTTC
CASSNPPSPTYGYTF
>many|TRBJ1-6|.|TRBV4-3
TGCGCCAGCAGCCCCAACCTACAGGGTAATTCACCCCTCCACTTT
CASSPNLQGNSPLHF
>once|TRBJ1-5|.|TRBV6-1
TGTGCCAGCATCCTGTCTGATAGCAATCAGCCCCAGCATTTT
CASILSDSNQPQHF
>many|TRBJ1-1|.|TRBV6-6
TGTGCCAGCAGTTATAATCCCGACAGAGACACTGAAGCTTTCTTT
CASSYNPDRDTEAFF
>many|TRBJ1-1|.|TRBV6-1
TGTGCCAGCAGGAATCCCGGGATGATTTCGGGCACTGAAGCTTTCTTT
CASRNPGMISGTEAFF
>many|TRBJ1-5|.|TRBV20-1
TGCAGTGCTAGTTCGGGCAATCAGCCCCAGCATTTT
CSASSGNQPQHF
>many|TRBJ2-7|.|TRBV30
TGTGCCACAGAAGGGGGAATCGACGAGCAGTACTTC
CATEGGIDEQYF
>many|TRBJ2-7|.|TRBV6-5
TGTGCCAGCAGTTACTCGAATGTTCCCTACGAGCAGTACTTC
CASSYSNVPYEQYF
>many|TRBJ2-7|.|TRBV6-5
TGTGCCAGCAGCGGAAGAGGTTTGAAGTACGAGCAGTACTTC
CASSGRGLKYEQYF
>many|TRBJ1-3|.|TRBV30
TGTGCATTGGACCTCTCTGGAAACACCATATATTTT
CALDLSGNTIYF
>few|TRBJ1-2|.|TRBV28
TGTGCCAGCAGTGGTACAGGGAGGGACTATGGCTACACCTTC
CASSGTGRDYGYTF
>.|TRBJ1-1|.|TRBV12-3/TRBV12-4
TGTGCCAGCAACTCATACTCTCGGGCAAGGGATATGAACACTGAAGCTTTCTTT
CASNSYSRARDMNTEAFF
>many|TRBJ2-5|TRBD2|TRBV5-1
TGCGCCAGCATGGCCGGGACTAGCGGTGACGAGACCCAGTACTTC
CASMAGTSGDETQYF
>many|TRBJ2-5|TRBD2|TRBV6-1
TGTGCCAGCAGTCGCAGTAGCGGGGGCCAAATAATGGAGACCCAGTACTTC
CASSRSSGGQIMETQYF
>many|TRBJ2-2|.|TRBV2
TGTGCCAGCACCCAAGGGTATTTTGGGACCGGGGAGCTGTTTTTT
CASTQGYFGTGELFF
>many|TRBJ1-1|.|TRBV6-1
TGTGCCAGCAGCCCGAAGGCCTGGGTTTCAGCTTTCTTT
CASSPKAWVSAFF
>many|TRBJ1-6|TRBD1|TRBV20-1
TGCAGTGCTGGGGACAGGGGGAATAATTCACCCCTCCACTTT
CSAGDRGNNSPLHF
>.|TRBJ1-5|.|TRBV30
TGTGCCTGGAGTAAGACCGATAGCAATCAGCCCCAGCATTTT
CAWSKTDSNQPQHF
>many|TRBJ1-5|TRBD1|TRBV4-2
TGTGCCAGCAGCCTCCCGAGACAGGGGTTGATGGAAAGCAATCAGCCCCAGCATTTT
CASSLPRQGLMESNQPQHF
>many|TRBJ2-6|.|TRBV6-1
TGTGCCAGCATACGCTCTGGGGCCAACGTCCTGACTTTC
CASIRSGANVLTF
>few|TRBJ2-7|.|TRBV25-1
TGTGCCAGCACGCAGGGGGGCTCCGAGCAGTACTTC
CASTQGGSEQYF
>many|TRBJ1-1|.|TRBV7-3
TGTGCCAGCAGCGCTCGGGCCCTACAGGTGAACACTGAAGCTTTCTTT
CASSARALQVNTEAFF
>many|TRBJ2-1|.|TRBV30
TGTGCCTGGAGTGGTGGGGCGAACAATGAGCAGTTCTTC
CAWSGGANNEQFF
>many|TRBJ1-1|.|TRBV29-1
TGCAGCGTTGAAAGTGGAACTGAAGCTTTCTTT
CSVESGTEAFF
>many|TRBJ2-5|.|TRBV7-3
TGTGCCAGCAGCTTAACACCAGATTCTTTGGAGACCCAGTACTTC
CASSLTPDSLETQYF
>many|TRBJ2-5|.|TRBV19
TGTGCCAGTAGTTTTGGGCAGGGCCAAGAGACCCAGTACTTC
CASSFGQGQETQYF
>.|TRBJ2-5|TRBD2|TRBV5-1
TGCGCCAGCAGCCGTGGGACTAGCGGAAAAGAGACCCAGTACTTC
CASSRGTSGKETQYF
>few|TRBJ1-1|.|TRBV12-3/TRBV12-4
TGTGCCAGCAGTTTAAAGGAGGAAACTGAAGCTTTCTTT
CASSLKEETEAFF
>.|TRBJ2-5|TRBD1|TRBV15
TGTGCCACCAGCAGAGACCGGGACAGGGGCGAGACCCAGTACTTC
CATSRDRDRGETQYF
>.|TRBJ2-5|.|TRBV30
TGTGCCTGGAGCCATGTCGGGGGTCAAGAGACCCAGTACTTC
CAWSHVGGQETQYF
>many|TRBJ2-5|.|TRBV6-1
TGTGCCAGCAGCCGAGGGCGGGTTGAAGAGACCCAGTACTTC
CASSRGRVEETQYF
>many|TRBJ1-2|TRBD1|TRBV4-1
TGCGCCAGCAGCCACGAGGGACAGGTTGATGGCTACACCTTC
CASSHEGQVDGYTF
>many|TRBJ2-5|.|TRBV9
TGTGCCAGCAGCGTAGCGGGCAGGCCACAAGAGACCCAGTACTTC
CASSVAGRPQETQYF
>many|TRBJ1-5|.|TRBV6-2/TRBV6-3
TGTGCCAGCAGTCCCGGGACGGTCCTCAATCAGCCCCAGCATTTT
CASSPGTVLNQPQHF